This T cell receptor beta chain was documented in a study of T cell repertoires in aging, cancer and after chemotherapy. Study results and caveats: Age-matched healthy donors had significantly more diverse, less clonal blood TCR repertoires than untreated cancer patients. In each cancer cohort, median generation probability increased across chemotherapy, suggesting thymic output rebounded.

TRB rearrangements spanning V, D and J were amplified using mixed TRB-A/B primers. Each CDR3 protein gets one entry after TCRdb re-called the multiplex PCR reads with MiXCR. Of fewer than 15,000 distinct CDR3 sequences listed, about 25% are singletons. Sample share makes this clonotype medium-sized. What it binds is unknown. TCR beta rearrangements were amplified from peripheral blood genomic DNA. CDR3 length equals 14 residues. Germline trimming cut 2 bases from V and 3 bases from J; bases unmatched to any gene: 3. This clonotype was obtained from a human donor in good health. The J gene is TRBJ1-2, the V gene TRBV12-3 or TRBV12-4; 7 positions match TRBD1. Sequencing used blood. The CDR3 protein is CASSLTTGHYGYTF. The CDR3 nucleotides are TGTGCCAGCAGTTTAACGACAGGGCACTATGGCTACACCTTC.